Presented here are 10 T cell receptor beta chains from one specimen sequenced in a study of shared clonotypes between healthy human individuals. Clones were read by immunoSEQ multiplex PCR, and TCRdb kept only the in-frame ones, dropping some. The sample records hundreds of thousands of clones, 90% to 96% being singletons. The sequencing sample was made of naive CD4+ T cells sorted from blood. Subset noted: CD45RA+ positively selected. Every receptor here comes from a woman aged 25 to 39 in good health.

The genes are TRBV6-4 and TRBJ2-7, with D possibly matching TRBD1 (6 bases). Germline CDR1 MRHNA, CDR2 SNTAGT. V was cut by 4 bases and J by 0 bases, with 19 bases left in between. The CDR3 length is 17 residues. CDR3 DNA sequence: TGTGCCAGCAGTGCACCTTGGGGACACCCTACCTCCTACGAGCAGTACTTC. It is translated as CASSAPWGHPTSYEQYF.

Comment on this clone: Other DNA sequences in this specimen translate into the identical CDR3. The rearrangement joins TRBV27 to TRBJ2-7; TRBD2 matches 11 bases. From germline, CDR1 is MNHEY and CDR2 SMNVEV (reference sequence). V trimming: 5 bases; J trimming: 7 bases; junction bases outside the gene matches: 4. CDR3 length: 13 amino acids. The CDR3 reads CASSLSGRGEQYF. CDR3 bases: TGTGCCAGCAGTCTTAGCGGGAGGGGTGAGCAGTACTTC.

This chain uses TRBV27 with TRBJ2-2, with 8 bases matching TRBD1. Germline-derived CDR1 and CDR2 are MNHEY and SMNVEV (reference sequence). J was trimmed by 2 bases and V by 7 bases; bases with no gene match: 9. The CDR3 contains 16 residues. The CDR3 loop reads CASKLRAGGNTGELFF. CDR3 sequence (DNA): TGTGCCAGCAAACTCAGGGCAGGGGGCAACACCGGGGAGCTGTTTTTT.

V and J are TRBV19 and TRBJ2-3; 8 bases are a match to TRBD2. Germline V gene lookup returns CDR1 LNHDA and CDR2 SQIVND (reference sequence). Trimming at V came to 6 bases and at J to 6 bases, leaving 8 bases not matched to a gene. The CDR3 loop spans 14 amino acids. The CDR3 DNA follows: TGTGCCAGTAGAGCGGGAGCAACCGGGGATACGCAGTATTTT. Its protein is CASRAGATGDTQYF. The full variable domain, with the rest looked up from reference TRBV19 and TRBJ2-3, is DGGITQSPKYLFRKEGQNVTLSCEQNLNHDAMYWYRQDPGQGLRLIYYSQIVNDFQKGDIAEGYSVSREKKESFPLTVTSAQKNPTAFYLCASRAGATGDTQYFGPGTRLTVL.

The chain carries TRBV13 and TRBJ1-1, with TRBD1 as a possible D gene (5 bases). This CDR3 is 18 amino acids long. Deletions cut 5 bases from V and 1 base from J, with 23 bases between. Germline V gene sequence: CDR1 PRHDT, CDR2 FYEKMQ (reference sequence). The CDR3 bases are TGTGCCAGCAGCCTTCGACCAACCTGGGCAGGGTCGAACACTGAAGCTTTCTTT. Translating it yields CASSLRPTWAGSNTEAFF.

This rearrangement joins TRBV9 to TRBJ2-3; TRBD2 aligns across 13 bases. The CDR3 has 16 amino acids. V dropped 3 bases and J dropped 2; count of bases not matched to a gene: 3. The germline CDR1 and CDR2 sequences are SGDLS and YYNGEE. CDR3 nucleotide sequence: TGTGCCAGCAGCGGCGGACTAGCGGGGGCCACAGATACGCAGTATTTT. Translating it yields CASSGGLAGATDTQYF.

V gene TRBV28 combines with J gene TRBJ2-5, with unresolved D. The end of the DNA is better explained by TRBJ2-7, so the J call may be wrong. The CDR3 has 15 amino acids. The germline V gene has CDR1 MDHEN and CDR2 SYDVKM. The CDR3 spells CASSFFPSSSYEQYF. The CDR3 DNA follows: TGTGCCAGCAGTTTCTTTCCTTCCAGCTCCTACGAGCAGTACTTC.

The chain has TRBV27 and TRBJ2-7; 9 bases map to TRBD1. J gave up 7 bases and V 4 bases, and 14 bases lay outside the gene matches. Looked up from germline, CDR1 is MNHEY and CDR2 is SMNVEV (reference sequence). The CDR3 length is 16 residues. The CDR3 loop reads CASSSQSYRGRFEQYF. CDR3 DNA sequence: TGTGCCAGCAGTTCACAGTCCTACAGGGGGCGATTTGAGCAGTACTTC.

This rearrangement joins TRBV5-1 to TRBJ1-1, with D hard to call. The CDR3 has 16 amino acids. The ends were cut back, 0 bases at V and 1 base at J, with 13 bases in the middle. Germline V gene sequence: CDR1 SGHRS, CDR2 YFSETQ. Here the CDR3 reads CASSLGEGISNTEAFF. The DNA for the CDR3 is TGCGCCAGCAGCTTGGGGGAGGGCATATCGAACACTGAAGCTTTCTTT.

The J gene is TRBJ2-1, the V gene TRBV5-5; a weak D match, TRBD1 (5 bases). V lost 0 bases to trimming and J lost 0 bases, with 10 bases between them. Germline V gene lookup returns CDR1 SGHKS and CDR2 YYEKEE (reference sequence). The CDR3 has 16 amino acids. CDR3 coding DNA: TGTGCCAGCAGCTTGGAAGGGGCTATCTCCTACAATGAGCAGTTCTTC. Protein product: CASSLEGAISYNEQFF.